This T cell receptor beta chain originates from a study of blood T cell repertoires in COVID-19. Across the whole study: T cells, B-cell-depleted T cells, or PBMCs supplied cDNA or gDNA.

Methods used by the authors: Estimation of nucleated cell counts relied on the amplification of reference gene primers. The assay was immunoSEQ multiplex PCR, and TCRdb's table has in-frame clones only and misses some. The D gene and trimming were derived from the DNA, and the V and J assignments and clone size from that table. The sample carries approximately 470,000 clones, about 90% recorded once. V was clipped by 4 bases and J by 3 bases, with 16 bases between them. Germline values: CDR1 SGHDT, CDR2 YYEEEE. The CDR3 runs 15 residues. The rearrangement uses TRBV5-6 and TRBJ1-1; no clear D gene. What was sequenced was PBMCs or T cells enriched from blood (not recorded which). This sequence originates from a woman between 18 and 29 years old who had recovered from COVID-19. CDR3 sequence: CASSPQVRDYTEAFF. CDR3 coding DNA: TGTGCCAGCAGCCCGCAGGTCCGGGATTACACTGAAGCTTTCTTT.